These T cell receptor beta chains were read from a single sample in a study of T cells in Graves' hyperthyroidism and ophthalmopathy. Each CDR3 protein is one row after TCRdb ran MiXCR on the multiplex PCR reads. The sample has approximately 380,000 distinct CDR3 sequences; approximately 19% are singletons. The sample comprised blood. The receptors originated from a woman aged 18-35 years with Graves' hyperthyroidism. The CDR3 runs from the conserved cysteine through the conserved F or W. D genes are given only for firm matches. Expanded clones get a size class; other rows say once, few or many, or leave the size out.

j_gene,v_gene,d_gene,abundance,CDR3aa,CDR3nt
TRBJ2-7,TRBV12-5,TRBD1,many,CASGLVRGDRDEQYF,TGTGCTAGTGGTTTGGTACGCGGGGACAGGGACGAGCAGTACTTC
TRBJ1-1,TRBV5-1,.,many,CASSLDNTEAFF,TGCGCCAGCAGCTTGGACAACACTGAAGCTTTCTTT
TRBJ1-1,TRBV7-9,.,many,CASSLGGAPNTEAFF,TGTGCCAGCAGCTTAGGAGGAGCCCCTAACACTGAAGCTTTCTTT
TRBJ2-5,TRBV20-1,TRBD2,few,CSARGVPGRGTQYF,TGCAGTGCTAGAGGAGTGCCCGGGAGGGGAACCCAGTACTTC
TRBJ2-5,TRBV12-3/TRBV12-4,.,many,CASSLLVRGETQYF,TGTGCCAGCAGTTTATTGGTCCGTGGCGAGACCCAGTACTTC
TRBJ1-2,TRBV10-3,.,many,CAISHDRGYTF,TGTGCCATCAGCCACGATCGTGGCTACACCTTC
TRBJ1-2,TRBV30,.,many,CAWSVIRGGGYTF,TGTGCCTGGAGTGTAATACGCGGAGGGGGCTACACCTTC
TRBJ2-7,TRBV6-6,TRBD1,many,CASRGQGGFGYF,TGTGCCAGCAGAGGACAGGGGGGCTTTGGGTACTTC
TRBJ1-2,TRBV19,.,many,CASSDRLDGYTF,TGTGCCAGTAGCGACAGGTTGGATGGCTACACCTTC
TRBJ1-1,TRBV6-1,.,many,CASSERLYGNTEAFF,TGTGCCAGCAGTGAACGTCTGTACGGGAACACTGAAGCTTTCTTT
TRBJ1-1,TRBV11-2,.,many,CASSARSTEAFF,TGTGCCAGCAGCGCGCGAAGCACTGAAGCTTTCTTT
TRBJ1-2,TRBV2,.,many,CASKAGYSNYGYTF,TGTGCCAGCAAGGCAGGATATTCTAACTATGGCTACACCTTC
TRBJ2-5,TRBV12-3/TRBV12-4,.,many,CASSLGLGETQYF,TGTGCCAGCAGTTTAGGACTAGGGGAGACCCAGTACTTC
TRBJ2-7,TRBV20-1,.,.,CSASDKSSYEQYF,TGCAGTGCTAGCGACAAGAGCTCCTACGAGCAGTACTTC
TRBJ1-1,TRBV12-3/TRBV12-4,TRBD1,.,CVSSLAGQGRTFF,TGTGTCAGCAGTTTAGCGGGACAGGGAAGGACTTTCTTT
TRBJ1-2,TRBV10-3,.,many,CATAATTGSDYGYTF,TGTGCCACCGCAGCCACAACAGGGAGTGACTATGGCTACACCTTC
TRBJ1-1,TRBV6-5,.,many,CASSYSMMGRGNTEAFF,TGTGCCAGCAGTTACTCGATGATGGGCAGGGGGAACACTGAAGCTTTCTTT
TRBJ1-4,TRBV18,.,.,CASSPWGGEGEKLFF,TGTGCCAGCTCACCTTGGGGGGGAGAAGGAGAAAAACTGTTTTTT
TRBJ2-5,TRBV6-1,TRBD2,few,CASSRGGGKTQYF,TGTGCCAGCAGTCGGGGGGGGGGGAAGACCCAGTACTTC
TRBJ2-2,TRBV3-1,TRBD1,.,CASRFQGADTGELFF,TGTGCCAGCAGATTCCAGGGGGCGGACACCGGGGAGCTGTTTTTT
TRBJ2-1,TRBV6-5,.,.,CASSYSMTNNEKFF,TGTGCCAGCAGTTACTCGATGACCAACAATGAGAAGTTCTTC
TRBJ1-2,TRBV28,.,many,CASKVTGNYGYTF,TGTGCCAGCAAAGTGACAGGCAACTATGGCTACACCTTC
TRBJ2-7,TRBV5-1,.,many,CASSLNYEQYF,TGTGCCAGCAGCTTAAACTACGAGCAGTACTTC
TRBJ1-5,TRBV6-1,.,many,CASSDHQPQHF,TGTGCCAGCAGTGACCACCAGCCCCAGCATTTT
TRBJ1-1,TRBV6-5,.,many,CARPAGGYTEAFF,TGTGCCAGGCCAGCGGGAGGATACACTGAAGCTTTCTTT
TRBJ1-5,TRBV6-5,.,many,CASSYIQGSSNQPQHF,TGTGCCAGCAGTTACATCCAGGGCTCGAGCAATCAGCCCCAGCATTTT
TRBJ2-3,TRBV2,.,few,CASSGGGAYTDTQYF,TGTGCCAGCAGTGGGGGGGGGGCGTACACAGATACGCAGTATTTT
TRBJ1-5,TRBV24-1,.,many,CATKPGTPGRSNQPQHF,TGTGCCACCAAACCCGGGACCCCCGGACGTAGCAATCAGCCCCAGCATTTT
TRBJ1-2,TRBV27,.,many,CASRGGMANYGYTF,TGTGCCAGCAGGGGGGGGATGGCTAACTATGGCTACACCTTC
TRBJ2-7,TRBV5-1,.,many,CASSVTATYEQYF,TGCGCCAGCAGCGTAACAGCGACCTACGAGCAGTACTTC
TRBJ1-3,TRBV3-1,.,many,CASSQRGDTIYF,TGTGCCAGCAGCCAGAGGGGAGACACCATATATTTT
TRBJ1-1,TRBV18,.,.,CASSPRTVVAVDTEAFF,TGTGCCAGCTCACCAAGGACGGTGGTTGCCGTGGACACTGAAGCTTTCTTT
TRBJ2-7,TRBV29-1,.,many,CSARGAGSYEQYF,TGCAGCGCCCGGGGAGCAGGATCCTACGAGCAGTACTTC
TRBJ2-2,TRBV12-3/TRBV12-4,.,few,CASSPSRDADTGELFF,TGTGCCAGCAGCCCCAGCCGGGACGCCGACACCGGGGAGCTGTTTTTT
TRBJ1-2,TRBV5-1,.,few,CASSLIQGYGYTF,TGCGCCAGCAGCTTAATCCAGGGCTATGGCTACACCTTC
TRBJ2-5,TRBV7-9,.,many,CASRPQETQYF,TGTGCCAGCAGACCCCAAGAGACCCAGTACTTC
TRBJ2-7,TRBV6-5,.,.,CASSLQGVREQYF,TGTGCCAGCAGTCTACAGGGAGTGAGGGAGCAGTACTTC
TRBJ2-7,TRBV20-1,.,many,CSAGPTTSYEQYF,TGCAGTGCCGGCCCAACAACCTCCTACGAGCAGTACTTC
TRBJ2-7,TRBV28,.,many,CASNELPPYEQYF,TGTGCCAGCAACGAACTGCCCCCCTACGAGCAGTACTTC
TRBJ1-3,TRBV12-3/TRBV12-4,.,.,CASSLVGGGNTIYF,TGTGCCAGCAGTTTAGTCGGGGGCGGAAACACCATATATTTT
TRBJ1-1,TRBV6-5,TRBD1,.,CASSYDRGRLRAFF,TGTGCCAGCAGTTACGACAGGGGGCGGTTACGGGCTTTCTTT
TRBJ2-1,TRBV20-1,.,few,CSAHRLGRNEQFF,TGCAGTGCCCACCGTTTAGGCCGAAATGAGCAGTTCTTC
TRBJ2-2,TRBV24-1,.,.,CATTDNLRDTGELFF,TGTGCCACCACTGATAATCTCCGGGACACCGGGGAGCTGTTTTTT
TRBJ2-7,TRBV6-2/TRBV6-3,TRBD1,.,CASSYYRGRTYEQYF,TGTGCCAGCAGTTACTACAGGGGGCGAACCTACGAGCAGTACTTC
TRBJ1-5,TRBV28,.,many,CASTIGGLGQPQHF,TGTGCCAGCACCATAGGGGGTTTAGGTCAGCCCCAGCATTTT
TRBJ2-7,TRBV20-1,.,many,CSAPGLNSYEQYF,TGCAGTGCCCCGGGACTGAATTCCTACGAGCAGTACTTC
TRBJ2-7,TRBV11-2,.,few,CASSPRTAGSSYEQYF,TGTGCCAGCAGCCCCCGGACAGCCGGAAGCTCCTACGAGCAGTACTTC
TRBJ2-5,TRBV9,TRBD2,.,CASSISRTSGEETQYF,TGTGCCAGCAGCATAAGCCGGACTAGCGGGGAAGAGACCCAGTACTTC